This paragraph reports one T cell receptor (beta chain). Many counts were recorded for this clonotype. Its antigen remains undetermined. Nothing much larger sits one base from this clone, and base qualities are not available. The source of the sample is a study of Graves' ophthalmopathy and Graves' hyperthyroidism (dated by TCRdb to 2016 to 2019). Some background on the complete study: Peripheral blood was collected before any treatment was given, at the time of initial diagnosis. In total, some 140 blood samples were TCR-sequenced: some 40 ophthalmopathy, some 75 hyperthyroidism and about 17 hyperthyroidism-to-ophthalmopathy patients. Once sampling was done, hyperthyroidism patients were given methimazole at a starting dose of 30 mg daily, while ophthalmopathy patients were given high-dose intravenous methylprednisolone. The study used signatures of the TCR beta repertoire to tell Graves' ophthalmopathy apart from Graves' hyperthyroidism and to predict which patients would progress to ophthalmopathy. An independent validation cohort comprised 18 to 20 hyperthyroidism patients and over 15 patients who later progressed from hyperthyroidism to ophthalmopathy. In roughly 6 hyperthyroidism patients, T-cell repertoires of thyroid tissue and blood were compared. To explore V-J signatures that separate ophthalmopathy from hyperthyroidism, a discovery set of 95 to 100 patients was enrolled, consisting of about 43 with ophthalmopathy and around 57 with stable hyperthyroidism. Broad study findings and their caveats: In validation, the model predicted ophthalmopathy progression with more than 55% sensitivity and about 77% specificity; 12 predicted patients were CT-confirmed with GO in a median of around 6.5 months. No statistical method was used to set the sample size in advance, and the investigators knew which group each participant was assigned to. Most of the expanded thyroid clonotypes with a frequency above 0.001 were also detected in blood, and it was suggested that the thyroid immune response may be reflected by blood repertoires. In cross-validation, the 13-signature model distinguished ophthalmopathy from stable hyperthyroidism with about 90% sensitivity and around 81% specificity, and in the test set the corresponding values were about 80% and 75%.

Stable hyperthyroidism was defined as no progression to ophthalmopathy within 18 months of follow-up. Hyperthyroidism patients were newly diagnosed, with disease duration under 2 months, and aged 18 to 65 years. Patients with other autoimmune diseases, uncontrolled infections, pregnancy or lactation were excluded. Diagnosis was based on clinical symptoms, serum thyroxine, TRAb, thyroid ultrasound and orbital computed tomography. Using Ficoll-Paque density gradient centrifugation, PBMCs were isolated from about 10 ml of fresh peripheral blood. Total RNA was extracted with Trizol reagent and quality-checked on an Agilent 2100 Bioanalyzer. For repertoire sequencing, the TCR beta CDR3 regions were amplified from RNA transcripts. The first round of RT-PCR was done with HTBI primers and the Qiagen OneStep RT-PCR kit, and was followed by a second round of multiplex PCR, then size selection and purification. Libraries were sequenced paired-end with 100 bp reads on an Illumina HiSeq2000. The study's own analysis went as follows. Reads were processed with SOAPnuke, discarding reads with adapters, uncalled bases, mean Phred below 15, or no exact constant-primer or identifier match. High-quality paired reads were merged with COPE v1.2.5. Each unique nucleotide sequence was defined as a clonotype, and clonotypes were aligned to IMGT TRB V, D and J references with MiTCR v1.1. The analysis was limited to V-J combinations with a frequency above 0.0001, which together covered over 98% of repertoires. For each V-J combination, a TCR clonal expansion and chaos score was defined as the ratio of F50 clonal expansion to chaos observed in the TCRdist matrix. Welch's t-statistics and random forest were used to narrow the features down to around twelve V-J combinations, which were then fed into a naive Bayes classifier. The similarity between thyroid and blood repertoires was quantified using the Morisita-Horn index. TCRdb reran the public reads through fastp at Q25 and MiXCR, keeping productive beta chains. Rows merge per CDR3 protein into single entries with the most common DNA and genes. The V and J calls reflect TCRdb's pipeline rather than the authors' work. Recorded for this sample are some 370,000 distinct CDR3 sequences; approximately 18% of them occurred a single time. About 2.4% of the sample is held by the ten biggest clonotypes.

Relative to germline, V is 5 bases shorter and J is 1 base shorter, with 11 bases between their ends. CDR1 and CDR2 (MDHEN, SYDVKM) derive from the germline V gene. Spanning cysteine to phenylalanine, the CDR3 consists of 14 amino acids. Only the CDR3 DNA stays, 42 bases, in frame from base 1. The sequence was collected from an adult woman with stable Graves' hyperthyroidism. This sequence uses TRBV28 and TRBJ1-1; TRBD1 is perhaps the D gene, given 6 matching bases. The sample was peripheral blood. CDR3 protein: CASSAHRENTEAFF. The DNA sequence follows: TGTGCCAGCAGTGCCCACAGGGAGAACACTGAAGCTTTCTTT.